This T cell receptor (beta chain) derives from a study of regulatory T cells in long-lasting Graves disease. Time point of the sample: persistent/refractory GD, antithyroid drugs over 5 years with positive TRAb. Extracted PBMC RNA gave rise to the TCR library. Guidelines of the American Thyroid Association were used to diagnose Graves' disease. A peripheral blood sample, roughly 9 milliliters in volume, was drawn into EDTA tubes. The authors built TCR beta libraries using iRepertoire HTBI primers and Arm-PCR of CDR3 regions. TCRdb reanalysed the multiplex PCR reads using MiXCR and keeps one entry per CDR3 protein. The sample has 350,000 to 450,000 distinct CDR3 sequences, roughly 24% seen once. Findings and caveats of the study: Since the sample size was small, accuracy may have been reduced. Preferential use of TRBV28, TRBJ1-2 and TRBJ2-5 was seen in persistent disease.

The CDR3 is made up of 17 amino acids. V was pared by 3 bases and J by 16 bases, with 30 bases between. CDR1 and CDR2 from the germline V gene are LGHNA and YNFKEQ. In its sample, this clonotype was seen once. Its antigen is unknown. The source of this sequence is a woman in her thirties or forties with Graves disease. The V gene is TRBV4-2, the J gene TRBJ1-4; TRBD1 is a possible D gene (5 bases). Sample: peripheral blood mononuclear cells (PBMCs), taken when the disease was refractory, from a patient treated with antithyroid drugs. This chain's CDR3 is CASSQVEGRDLYTVPFF. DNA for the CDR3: TGTGCCAGCAGCCAGGTAGAGGGCCGGGACCTTTATACAGTTCCGTTTTTT.